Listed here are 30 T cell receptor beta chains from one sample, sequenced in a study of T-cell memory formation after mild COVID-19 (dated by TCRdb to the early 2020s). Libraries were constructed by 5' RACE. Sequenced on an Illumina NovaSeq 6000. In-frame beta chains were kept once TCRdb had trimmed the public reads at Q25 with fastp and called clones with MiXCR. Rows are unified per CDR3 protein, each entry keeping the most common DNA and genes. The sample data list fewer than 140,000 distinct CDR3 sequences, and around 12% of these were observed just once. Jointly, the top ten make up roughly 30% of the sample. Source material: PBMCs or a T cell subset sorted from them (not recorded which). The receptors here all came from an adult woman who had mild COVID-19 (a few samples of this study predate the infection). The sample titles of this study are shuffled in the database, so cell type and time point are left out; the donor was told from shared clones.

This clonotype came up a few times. The CDR3: CASSPDSTSGNTIYF. The CDR3 DNA reads TGCGCCAGCAGCCCGGACAGCACATCTGGAAACACCATATATTTT. The V call is TRBV5-1, the J call TRBJ1-3; a weak D match, TRBD1 (6 bases). CDR1 and CDR2 from the germline V gene are SGHRS and YFSETQ. The V end lost 4 bases, the J end lost 1 base, and 12 bases lay between the germline ends. There are 15 residues in the CDR3. The entire variable domain, with the rest obtained from reference TRBV5-1 and TRBJ1-3, is as follows: KAGVTQTPRYLIKTRGQQVTLSCSPISGHRSVSWYQQTPGQGLQFLFEYFSETQRNKGNFPGRFSGRQFSNSRSEMNVSTLELGDSALYLCASSPDSTSGNTIYFGEGSWLTVV.

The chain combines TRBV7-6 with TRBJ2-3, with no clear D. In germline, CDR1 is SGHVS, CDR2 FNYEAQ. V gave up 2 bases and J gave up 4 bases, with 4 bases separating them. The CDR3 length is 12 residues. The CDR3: CASSLHADTQYF. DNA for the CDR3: TGTGCCAGCAGCTTACACGCAGATACGCAGTATTTT.

DNA of the CDR3: TGTGCCAGCACCACGAAGGGGGGGGGAGGCGATGAAGCTTTCTTT. This codes for CASTTKGGGGDEAFF. The V and J genes are TRBV2 and TRBJ1-1, with a weak D call TRBD1 (6 bases). V lost 7 bases to trimming and J lost 7 bases, with 22 bases between them. The germline V gene encodes CDR1 SNHLY and CDR2 FYNNEI. There are 15 residues in the CDR3. Filled out from reference TRBV2 and TRBJ1-1, the complete variable domain reads EPEVTQTPSHQVTQMGQEVILRCVPISNHLYFYWYRQILGQKVEFLVSFYNNEISEKSEIFDDQFSVERPDGSNFTLKIRSTKLEDSAMYFCASTTKGGGGDEAFFGQGTRLTVV.

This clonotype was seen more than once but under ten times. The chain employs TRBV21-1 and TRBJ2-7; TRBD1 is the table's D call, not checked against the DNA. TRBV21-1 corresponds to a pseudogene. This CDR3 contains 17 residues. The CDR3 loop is CASSKVYRTGLSYEQYF. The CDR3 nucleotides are TGTGCCAGCAGCAAAGTTTATAGGACAGGGCTCTCCTACGAGCAGTACTTC.

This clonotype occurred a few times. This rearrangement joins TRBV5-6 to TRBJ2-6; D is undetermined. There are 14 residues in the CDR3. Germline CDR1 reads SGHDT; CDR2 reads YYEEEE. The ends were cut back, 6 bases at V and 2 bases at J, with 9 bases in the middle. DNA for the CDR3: TGTGCCAGCACTCTGGATCCTGGGGCCAACGTCCTGACTTTC. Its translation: CASTLDPGANVLTF.

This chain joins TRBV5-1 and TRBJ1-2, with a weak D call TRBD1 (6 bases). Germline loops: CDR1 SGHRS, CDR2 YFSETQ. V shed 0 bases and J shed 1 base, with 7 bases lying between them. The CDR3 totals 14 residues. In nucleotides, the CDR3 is TGCGCCAGCAGCTTGGGGACAGATAACTATGGCTACACCTTC. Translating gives CASSLGTDNYGYTF.

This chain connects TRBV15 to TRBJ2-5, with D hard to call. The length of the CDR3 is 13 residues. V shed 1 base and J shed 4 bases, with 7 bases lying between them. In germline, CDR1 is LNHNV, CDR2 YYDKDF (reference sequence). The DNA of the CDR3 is TGTGCCACCAGCAGAGGTCCGGGAGAGACCCAGTACTTC. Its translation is CATSRGPGETQYF.

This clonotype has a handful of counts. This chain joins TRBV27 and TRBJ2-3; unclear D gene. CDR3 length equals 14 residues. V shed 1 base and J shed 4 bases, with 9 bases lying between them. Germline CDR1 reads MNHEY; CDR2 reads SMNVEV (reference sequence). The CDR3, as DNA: TGTGCCAGCAGTTTATTGGGTCCTTCAGATACGCAGTATTTT. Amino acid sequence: CASSLLGPSDTQYF.

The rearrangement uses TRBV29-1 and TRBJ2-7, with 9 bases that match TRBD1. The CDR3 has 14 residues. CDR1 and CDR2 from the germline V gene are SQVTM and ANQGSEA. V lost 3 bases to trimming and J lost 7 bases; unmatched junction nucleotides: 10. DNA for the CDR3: TGCAGCGTTGACTCCGGGACAGGGTCCGAAGAGCAGTACTTC. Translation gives CSVDSGTGSEEQYF.

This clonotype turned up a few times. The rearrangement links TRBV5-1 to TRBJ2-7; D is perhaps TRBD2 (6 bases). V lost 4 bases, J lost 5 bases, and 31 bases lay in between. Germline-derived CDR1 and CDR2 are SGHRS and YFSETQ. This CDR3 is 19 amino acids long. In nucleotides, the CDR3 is TGCGCCAGCAGCCTCCCCGGCGCCGACCCACTAGCTCCAGTCAACGAGCAGTACTTC. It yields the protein CASSLPGADPLAPVNEQYF.

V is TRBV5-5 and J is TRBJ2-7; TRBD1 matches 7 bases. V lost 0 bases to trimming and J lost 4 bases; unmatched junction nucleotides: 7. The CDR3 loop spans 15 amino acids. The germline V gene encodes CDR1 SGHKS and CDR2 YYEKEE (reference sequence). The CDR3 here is CASSLDWTGTYEQYF. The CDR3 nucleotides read TGTGCCAGCAGCTTGGATTGGACAGGAACTTACGAGCAGTACTTC.

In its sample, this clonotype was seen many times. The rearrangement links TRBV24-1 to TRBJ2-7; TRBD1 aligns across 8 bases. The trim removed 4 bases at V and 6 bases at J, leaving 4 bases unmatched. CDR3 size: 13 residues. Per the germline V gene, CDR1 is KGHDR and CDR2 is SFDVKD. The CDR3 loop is CATSDRQGSEQYF. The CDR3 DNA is TGTGCCACCAGTGACCGACAGGGGAGCGAGCAGTACTTC.

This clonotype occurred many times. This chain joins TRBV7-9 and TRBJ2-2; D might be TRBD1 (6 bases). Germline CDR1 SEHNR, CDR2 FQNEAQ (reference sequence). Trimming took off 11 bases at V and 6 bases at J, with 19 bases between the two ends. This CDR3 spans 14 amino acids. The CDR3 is CASEPRGGPGELFF. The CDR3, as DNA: TGTGCCTCCGAACCCCGAGGGGGACCCGGGGAGCTGTTTTTT.

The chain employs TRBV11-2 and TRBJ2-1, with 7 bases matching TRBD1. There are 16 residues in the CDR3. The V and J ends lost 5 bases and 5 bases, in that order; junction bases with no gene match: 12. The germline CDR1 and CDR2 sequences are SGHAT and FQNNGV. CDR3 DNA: TGTGCCAGCAGCACGCACCGGGACAGCTCGGACAATGAGCAGTTCTTC. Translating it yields CASSTHRDSSDNEQFF.

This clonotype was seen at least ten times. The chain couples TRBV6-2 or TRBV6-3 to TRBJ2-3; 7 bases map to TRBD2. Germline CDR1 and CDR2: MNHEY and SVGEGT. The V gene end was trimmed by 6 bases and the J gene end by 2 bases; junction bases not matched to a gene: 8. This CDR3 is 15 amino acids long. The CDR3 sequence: CASRLASTHTDTQYF. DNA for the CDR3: TGTGCCAGCAGACTAGCGTCGACCCACACAGATACGCAGTATTTT.

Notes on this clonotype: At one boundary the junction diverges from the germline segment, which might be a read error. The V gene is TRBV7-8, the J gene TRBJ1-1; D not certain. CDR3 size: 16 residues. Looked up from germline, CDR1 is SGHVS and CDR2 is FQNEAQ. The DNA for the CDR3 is TGTGCCAGCAGCCCGGGGTTATCCTGGGTGAACACTGAAGCTATCTTT. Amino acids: CASSPGLSWVNTEAIF. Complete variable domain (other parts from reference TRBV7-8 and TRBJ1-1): GAGVSQSPRYKVAKRGQDVALRCDPISGHVSLFWYQQALGQGPEFLTYFQNEAQLDKSGLPSDRFFAERPEGSVSTLKIQRTQQEDSAVYLCASSPGLSWVNTEAIFGQGTRLTVV.

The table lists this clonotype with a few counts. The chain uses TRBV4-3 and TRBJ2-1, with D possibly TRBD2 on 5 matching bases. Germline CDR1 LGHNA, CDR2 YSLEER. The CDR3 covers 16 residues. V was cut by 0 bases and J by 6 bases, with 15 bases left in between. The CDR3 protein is CASSQDVLGGVNEQFF. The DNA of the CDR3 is TGCGCCAGCAGCCAAGATGTCCTCGGAGGTGTCAATGAGCAGTTCTTC.

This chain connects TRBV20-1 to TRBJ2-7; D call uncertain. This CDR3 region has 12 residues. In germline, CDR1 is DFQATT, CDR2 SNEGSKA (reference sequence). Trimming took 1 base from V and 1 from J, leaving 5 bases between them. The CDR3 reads CSARAASYEQYF. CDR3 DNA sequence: TGCAGTGCTAGAGCGGCGTCCTACGAGCAGTACTTC.

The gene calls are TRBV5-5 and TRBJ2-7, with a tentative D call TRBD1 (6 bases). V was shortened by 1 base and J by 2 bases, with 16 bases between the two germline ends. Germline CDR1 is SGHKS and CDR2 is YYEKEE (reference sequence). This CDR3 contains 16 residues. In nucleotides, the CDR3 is TGTGCCAGCAGCTTGATCGTTAGGACAGTCCCCTACGAGCAGTACTTC. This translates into CASSLIVRTVPYEQYF.

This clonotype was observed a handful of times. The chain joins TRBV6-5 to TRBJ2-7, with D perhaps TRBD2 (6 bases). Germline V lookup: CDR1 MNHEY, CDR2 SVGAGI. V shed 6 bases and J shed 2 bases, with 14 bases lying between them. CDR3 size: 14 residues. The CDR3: CASSSGSGAYEQYF. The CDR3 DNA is TGTGCCAGCAGCTCCGGTTCGGGGGCCTACGAGCAGTACTTC.

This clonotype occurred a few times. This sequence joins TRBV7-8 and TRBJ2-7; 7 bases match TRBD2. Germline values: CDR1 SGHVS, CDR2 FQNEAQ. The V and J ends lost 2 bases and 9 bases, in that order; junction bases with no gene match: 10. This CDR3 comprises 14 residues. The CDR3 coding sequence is TGTGCCAGCAGCTTAAGCGGGGACCTACGAGGGCAGTACTTC. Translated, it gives CASSLSGDLRGQYF.

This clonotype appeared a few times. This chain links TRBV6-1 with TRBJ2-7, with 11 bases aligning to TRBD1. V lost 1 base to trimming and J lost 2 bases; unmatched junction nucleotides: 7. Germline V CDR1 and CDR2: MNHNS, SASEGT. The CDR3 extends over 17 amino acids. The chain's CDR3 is CASSEGVGQGGTYEQYF. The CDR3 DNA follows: TGTGCCAGCAGTGAAGGAGTGGGACAGGGGGGGACCTACGAGCAGTACTTC.

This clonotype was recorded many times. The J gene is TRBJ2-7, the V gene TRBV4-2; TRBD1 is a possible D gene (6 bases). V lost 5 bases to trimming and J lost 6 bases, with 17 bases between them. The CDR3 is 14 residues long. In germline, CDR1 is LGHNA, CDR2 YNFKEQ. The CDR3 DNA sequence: TGTGCCAGCAGCTCTAACAGGGAGTGGGTCGAGCAGTACTTC. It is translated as CASSSNREWVEQYF.

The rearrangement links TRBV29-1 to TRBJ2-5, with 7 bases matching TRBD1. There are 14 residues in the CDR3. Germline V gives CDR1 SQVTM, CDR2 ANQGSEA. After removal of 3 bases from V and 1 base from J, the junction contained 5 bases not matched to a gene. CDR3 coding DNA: TGCAGCGTTGAGGGGTGGACAGGCCAAGAGACCCAGTACTTC. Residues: CSVEGWTGQETQYF.

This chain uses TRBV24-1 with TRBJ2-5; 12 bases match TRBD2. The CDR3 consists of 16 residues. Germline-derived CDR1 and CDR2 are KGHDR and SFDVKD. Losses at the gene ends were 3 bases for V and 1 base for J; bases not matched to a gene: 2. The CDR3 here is CATSDMGLAGQETQYF. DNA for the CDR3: TGTGCCACCAGTGATATGGGACTAGCGGGCCAAGAGACCCAGTACTTC.

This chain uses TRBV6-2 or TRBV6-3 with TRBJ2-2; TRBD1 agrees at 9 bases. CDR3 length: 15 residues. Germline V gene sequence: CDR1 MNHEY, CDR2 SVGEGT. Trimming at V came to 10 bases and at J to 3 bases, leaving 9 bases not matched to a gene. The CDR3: CATPGGTGYTGELFF. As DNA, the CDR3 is TGTGCCACCCCAGGAGGGACAGGGTACACCGGGGAGCTGTTTTTT.

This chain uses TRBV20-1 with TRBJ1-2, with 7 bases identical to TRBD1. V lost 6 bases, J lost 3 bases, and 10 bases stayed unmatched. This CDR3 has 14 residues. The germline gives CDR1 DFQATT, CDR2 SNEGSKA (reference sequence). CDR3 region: CSANDREIDYGYTF. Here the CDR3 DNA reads TGCAGTGCAAATGACAGGGAAATTGACTATGGCTACACCTTC.

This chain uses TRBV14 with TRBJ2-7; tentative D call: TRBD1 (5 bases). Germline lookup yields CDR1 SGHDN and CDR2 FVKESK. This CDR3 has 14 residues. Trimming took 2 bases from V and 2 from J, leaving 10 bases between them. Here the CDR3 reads CASSQQTVTYEQYF. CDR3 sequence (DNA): TGTGCCAGCAGCCAACAGACAGTTACCTACGAGCAGTACTTC.

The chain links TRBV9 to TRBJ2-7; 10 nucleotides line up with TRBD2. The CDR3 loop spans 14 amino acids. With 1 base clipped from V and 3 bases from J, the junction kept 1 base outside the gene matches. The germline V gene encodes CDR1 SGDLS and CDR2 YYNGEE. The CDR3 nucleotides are TGTGCCAGCAGCGTATCTAGCGGGAGCTACGAGCAGTACTTC. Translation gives CASSVSSGSYEQYF.

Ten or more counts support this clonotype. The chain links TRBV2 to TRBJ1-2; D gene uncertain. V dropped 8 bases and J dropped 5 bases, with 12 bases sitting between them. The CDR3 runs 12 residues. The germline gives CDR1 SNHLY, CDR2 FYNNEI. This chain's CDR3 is CASLGGEYGYTF. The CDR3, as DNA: TGTGCCAGCCTGGGTGGAGAATATGGCTACACCTTC.